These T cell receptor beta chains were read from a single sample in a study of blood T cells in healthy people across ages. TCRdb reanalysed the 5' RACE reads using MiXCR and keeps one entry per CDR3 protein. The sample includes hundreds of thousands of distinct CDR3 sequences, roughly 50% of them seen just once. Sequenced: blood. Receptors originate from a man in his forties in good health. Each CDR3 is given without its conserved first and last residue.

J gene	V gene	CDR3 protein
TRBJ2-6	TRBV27	ASTLGVSGANVLT
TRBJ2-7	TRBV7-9	ASGPRAYEQY
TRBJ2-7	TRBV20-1	SANAREFRADEQY
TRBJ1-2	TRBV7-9	ASTRGTDYGYT
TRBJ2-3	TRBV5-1	ASSFLGTSGVKTDTQY
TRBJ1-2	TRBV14	ASSDLDYGYT
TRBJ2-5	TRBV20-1	SASGETQY
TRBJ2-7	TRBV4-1	ASSPLSGQGVYEQY
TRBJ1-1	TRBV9	ASSVLQENTEAF
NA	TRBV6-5	ASRAESSYNEQY
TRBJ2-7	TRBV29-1	SVDSPGERYEQY
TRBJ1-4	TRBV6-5	ASSYGPDNEKLF
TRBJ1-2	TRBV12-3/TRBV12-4	ATSLSEHLLGGYT
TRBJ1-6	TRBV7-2	ASSFDPEPGSPLH
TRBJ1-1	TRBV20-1	SATRQTNTEAF
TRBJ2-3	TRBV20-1	SASRAERVPDTQY
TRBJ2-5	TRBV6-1	ASSPDRGHQETQY
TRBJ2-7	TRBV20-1	SARSRSYEQY
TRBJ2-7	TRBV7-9	ASSPRGLAGGLYEQY
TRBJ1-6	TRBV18	ASSPRTGGISPLH
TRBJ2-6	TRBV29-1	SVEGDAANVLT
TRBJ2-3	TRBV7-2	ASSLAPGGGAADTQY
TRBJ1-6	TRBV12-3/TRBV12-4	ASSFSGTINSPLH
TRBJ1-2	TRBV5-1	ASSLAEGGTYGYT
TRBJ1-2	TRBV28	ASTPWGTSYGYT
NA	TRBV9	ASSVTVDLHEQY
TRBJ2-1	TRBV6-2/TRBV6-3	ASSYSDSSYNEQF
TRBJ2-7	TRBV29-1	SVENAVLY
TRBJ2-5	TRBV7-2	ASSLPNGVTGETQY
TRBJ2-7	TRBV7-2	ASSFFRGQGYEQY
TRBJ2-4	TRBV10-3	AISDGALAKNIQY
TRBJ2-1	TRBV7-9	ASSDGTAGYEQF
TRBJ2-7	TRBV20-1	SASELAGDPREQY
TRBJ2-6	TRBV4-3	ASSQVVFFGASGANVLT
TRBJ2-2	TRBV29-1	SVGQGAFGSGELF
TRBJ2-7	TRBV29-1	SVARQLAYEQY
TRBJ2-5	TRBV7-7	ASSRQELQETQY
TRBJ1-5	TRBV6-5	ASRPGGAGENQPQH
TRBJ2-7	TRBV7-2	ASSPGNRGYEQY
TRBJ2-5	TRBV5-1	ASSLIGTGQETQY
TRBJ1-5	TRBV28	ASSFSRNQPQH
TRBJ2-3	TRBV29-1	SAKGQFVDTQY
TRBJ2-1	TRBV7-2	ASSSQGAPYNEQF
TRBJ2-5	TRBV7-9	ASSLAYGEQETQY
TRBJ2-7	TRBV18	ASSRMGDYEQY
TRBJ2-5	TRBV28	ASSLVGLQTQY
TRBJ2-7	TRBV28	ASSSSGTGLVEQY
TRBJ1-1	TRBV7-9	ASNPTTGDGTEAF
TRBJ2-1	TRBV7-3	ASSLSGTSGHNEQF
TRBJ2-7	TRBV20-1	SARLAGGSYEQY
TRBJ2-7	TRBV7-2	ASSPGLAEAYEQY
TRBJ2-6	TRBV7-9	ASRSTGTGANVLT
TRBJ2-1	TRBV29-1	SVGVNGGGQF